This TCR beta chain derives from a study of cytomegalovirus exposure and HLA in healthy donors. Study-wide context: A data release that came early held roughly 80 million unique TCRs from HLA-typed donors.

A multiplex PCR was run with 60 Vbeta primers and 13 Jbeta primers. Using immunoSEQ multiplex PCR, the repertoire was profiled, and TCRdb retains in-frame clones only, with some absent. The data hold around 150,000 clones, with about three fifths observed a single time. Whole-study findings and limits: Cytomegalovirus association was listed for under 200 TCR beta chains. V- and J-gene trimming of TCR beta was linked (in a later analysis) to a missense DCLRE1C variant. It was shown in a later analysis that HLA-associated TCR beta chains were more clonally expanded than other, equally common chains.

A remark on this clone: Its target is unknown.

Germline V gene sequence: CDR1 SNHLY, CDR2 FYNNEI. V was cut by 3 bases and J by 2 bases, with 14 bases left in between. The CDR3 totals 15 residues. The clonotype comes from a woman aged 60 to 75 in good health and CMV-seropositive. The chain has TRBV2 and TRBJ2-7; D might be TRBD1 (6 bases). Sequences were obtained from PBMCs. Written as DNA, the CDR3 is TGTGCCAGCAGTGAGGTCGAAGGGACAACCTACGAGCAGTACTTC. This sequence encodes CASSEVEGTTYEQYF. The entire variable domain, with the rest obtained from reference TRBV2 and TRBJ2-7, is as follows: EPEVTQTPSHQVTQMGQEVILRCVPISNHLYFYWYRQILGQKVEFLVSFYNNEISEKSEIFDDQFSVERPDGSNFTLKIRSTKLEDSAMYFCASSEVEGTTYEQYFGPGTRLTVT.